This T cell receptor (beta chain) comes out of a study of blood T cell repertoires in COVID-19 (dated by TCRdb to about 2020). Regarding the complete study: The collaborator samples originated in the United States, Italy and Spain and spanned the acute and convalescent phases of COVID-19. The material from the prospective study consisted of cDNA or gDNA derived from T cells, B-cell-depleted T cells, or PBMCs. The dataset comprised deeply sampled blood TCRbeta repertoires from subjects exposed to, actively infected with, or recovered from COVID-19. The repertoires were made available in a free public database intended to serve as a resource for research on the immune response to SARS-CoV-2. The samples were drawn from the first 160 participants of the ongoing ImmuneRACE study and from roughly 1,300 subjects provided by 6 global collaborators. The sample metadata nearly always contained a de-identified subject ID, COVID-19 status, age in years and sex. Where HLA class I and class II types were available, the types were taken from metadata supplied by the sample provider, not from assay-based typing.

The research as a whole found: Clinical and demographic metadata were provided uncurated, with the amount varying by source and participant.

TCRbeta CDR3 regions were amplified from genomic DNA by means of the immunoSEQ Assay, a bias-controlled multiplex PCR. Processing in the source paper ran as follows. Nucleated cell counts per sample were estimated from amplification of reference gene primers within the assay. Sequence reads were collapsed and filtered to measure the absolute abundance of every unique TCRbeta CDR3 rearrangement. For each sample, productive Simpson clonality was calculated as the square root of Simpson's diversity index across productive rearrangements. Drawn from immuneACCESS, this table holds only the in-frame rearrangements with V and J called that TCRdb kept. Clones are partly lost; checked studies trace under half to an unresolved V gene and leave the rest unexplained. D and trimming were read from the DNA, whereas the V and J calls and clone size are those reported in that table. Counted in this sample were approximately 240,000 clones; 84% of them appeared once. Together, the top ten hold under 5% of the sample.

The CDR3, from cysteine to phenylalanine, totals 14 residues. The CDR3 DNA has 42 bases and is translated from base 1. The germline ends are 23 bases apart after V is trimmed by 6 bases and J by 11 bases. CDR1 and CDR2 are read off the germline V gene as SGDLS and YYNGEE. Collaborating institutions collected whole blood in K2EDTA tubes following their own protocols. For TCRbeta analysis, collaborator samples were shipped as frozen whole blood, as isolated PBMCs, or as DNA extracted from either sample type. The table lists this clone with a count of one. The specificity of this receptor is unknown. Base qualities are not at hand, and no much larger clone is one base apart.

The receptor comes from a man aged 50-59 years with acute or convalescent COVID-19. The V and J segments used are TRBV9 and TRBJ1-1; TRBD1 is a possible D gene, resting on 5 matching bases. Sequencing was carried out using peripheral blood. The CDR3 protein sequence reads: CASNKLVEGQPAFF. Read as DNA, the sequence is TGTGCCAGCAACAAACTAGTGGAGGGGCAGCCCGCTTTCTTT.